The entry that follows covers one T cell receptor (beta chain) sequence. This specimen belongs to a study of blood T cell repertoires in COVID-19. Trimming removed 4 bases from V and 2 bases from J, with 15 bases in between. This CDR3 is 15 amino acids long. Germline CDR1 reads SGDLS; CDR2 reads YYNGEE. Data came from immunoSEQ multiplex PCR; TCRdb stores just in-frame clones and leaves some out. The data hold approximately 110,000 clones, with just over 85% observed a single time. The source material was peripheral blood. The chain uses TRBV9 and TRBJ1-2; possibly TRBD1 for D (6 bases). The TCR sequence derives from a woman aged 50 to 60 with active or convalescent COVID-19. The CDR3 loop is CASSPSGTINYGYTF. The CDR3 nucleotides are TGTGCCAGCAGCCCGTCCGGGACAATCAACTATGGCTACACCTTC.